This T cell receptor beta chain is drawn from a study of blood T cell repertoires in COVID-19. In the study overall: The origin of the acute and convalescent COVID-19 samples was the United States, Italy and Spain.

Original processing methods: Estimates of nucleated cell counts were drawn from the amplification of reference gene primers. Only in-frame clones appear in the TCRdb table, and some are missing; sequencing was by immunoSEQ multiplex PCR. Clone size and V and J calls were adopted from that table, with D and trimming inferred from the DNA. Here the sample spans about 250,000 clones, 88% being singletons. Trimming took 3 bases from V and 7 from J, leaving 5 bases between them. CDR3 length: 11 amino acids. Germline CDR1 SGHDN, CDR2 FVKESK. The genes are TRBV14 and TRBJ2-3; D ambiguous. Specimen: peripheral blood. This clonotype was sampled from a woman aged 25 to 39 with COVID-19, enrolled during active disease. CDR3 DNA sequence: TGTGCCAGCAGCCAGCGTCATACGCAGTATTTT. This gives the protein CASSQRHTQYF.